This TCR beta chain appears in the sequencing data of a study of HIV-infected patients and healthy controls. From germline, CDR1 is SEHNR and CDR2 FQNEAQ (reference sequence). V lost 5 bases, J lost 4 bases, and 6 bases stayed unmatched. CDR3 length equals 14 residues. This clonotype has ten or more counts. About 500 ng RNA was reverse transcribed with alpha and beta constant-region primers. Separate chain-specific third strand synthesis with multiplexing indices produced the alpha and beta libraries. Ligation attached cDNA to a 5' RACE adapter that carried a random hexamer and SP2 site. TCRdb re-called the 5' RACE reads through MiXCR, storing one row per CDR3 protein. The sample carries about 7,600 distinct CDR3 sequences, more than 8% recorded once. No cell fractionation was done, so the repertoire covers all unsorted peripheral blood T cells.

This receptor was identified in an adult with HIV infection. V and J are TRBV7-9 and TRBJ2-7; TRBD1 matches at 9 bases. Source: blood, taken before antiretroviral therapy. The CDR3 region is CASSPGQGLYEQYF. The CDR3, as DNA: TGTGCCAGCAGCCCCGGACAGGGGTTGTACGAGCAGTACTTC. The variable domain in full, completed from reference TRBV7-9 and TRBJ2-7, reads DTGVSQNPRHKITKRGQNVTFRCDPISEHNRLYWYRQTLGQGPEFLTYFQNEAQLEKSRLLSDRFSAERPKGSFSTLEIQRTEQGDSAMYLCASSPGQGLYEQYFGPGTRLTVT.